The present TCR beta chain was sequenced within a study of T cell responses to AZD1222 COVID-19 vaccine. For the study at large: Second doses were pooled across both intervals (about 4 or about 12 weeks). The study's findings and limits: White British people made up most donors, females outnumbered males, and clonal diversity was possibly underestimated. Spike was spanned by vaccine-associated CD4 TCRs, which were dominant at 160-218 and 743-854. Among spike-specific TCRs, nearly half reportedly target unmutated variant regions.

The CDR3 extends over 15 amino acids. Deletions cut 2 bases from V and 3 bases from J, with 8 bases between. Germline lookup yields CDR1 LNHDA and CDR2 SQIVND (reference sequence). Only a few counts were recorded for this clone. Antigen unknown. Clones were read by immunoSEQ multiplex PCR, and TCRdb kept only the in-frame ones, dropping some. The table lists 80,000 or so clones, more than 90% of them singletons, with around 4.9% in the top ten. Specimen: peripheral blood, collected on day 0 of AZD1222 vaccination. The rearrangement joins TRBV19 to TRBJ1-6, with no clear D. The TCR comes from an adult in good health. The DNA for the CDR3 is TGTGCCAGTAGTATAAAGGCAGGCTATAATTCACCCCTCCACTTT. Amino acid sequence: CASSIKAGYNSPLHF.